The rows below give T cell receptor beta chains drawn from one sample of a study of blood T cell repertoires in COVID-19. The assay was immunoSEQ multiplex PCR, and TCRdb's table has in-frame clones only and misses some. The data contain tens of thousands of clones, about 92% of them singletons. The source material was peripheral blood. Receptor source: a man aged 18 to 30 with COVID-19, enrolled during active disease. The CDR3 runs from the conserved cysteine through the conserved F or W.

v_call	j_call	cdr3_aa
TRBV6-2/TRBV6-3	TRBJ2-1	CASSLGLAGDEQFF
TRBV9	TRBJ2-3	CASSFSGLLVTDTQYF
TRBV14	TRBJ2-1	CASSHPRWDFSYNEQFF
TRBV27	TRBJ2-7	CASSTSGRATFPLYYEQYF
TRBV5-1	TRBJ2-7	CASSLRGLAGEPEQYF
TRBV18	TRBJ2-7	CASSPDSGTGEQYF
TRBV10-3	TRBJ1-2	CAISDMGRTGAGYGYTF
TRBV28	TRBJ1-6	CASSSISGGRLNSPLHF
TRBV7-7	TRBJ2-5	CASSLSAGVGETQYF
TRBV5-6	TRBJ2-7	CASSLGDGYEQYF
TRBV9	TRBJ2-1	CASSVIGTRSEQFF
TRBV9	TRBJ2-1	CASSPPTRASGYNEQFF
TRBV28	TRBJ1-1	CASKGPNTEAFF
TRBV27	TRBJ2-7	CASSPLAGPSYEQYF
TRBV7-3	TRBJ2-5	CASSSTGWAGEGETQYF
TRBV5-5	TRBJ2-2	CASSLLARVNTGELFF
TRBV4-3	TRBJ1-6	CASSQYDNSPLHF
TRBV7-2	TRBJ2-7	CASSLVYLGTSGGF
TRBV24-1	TRBJ2-3	CATSDPEADTQYF